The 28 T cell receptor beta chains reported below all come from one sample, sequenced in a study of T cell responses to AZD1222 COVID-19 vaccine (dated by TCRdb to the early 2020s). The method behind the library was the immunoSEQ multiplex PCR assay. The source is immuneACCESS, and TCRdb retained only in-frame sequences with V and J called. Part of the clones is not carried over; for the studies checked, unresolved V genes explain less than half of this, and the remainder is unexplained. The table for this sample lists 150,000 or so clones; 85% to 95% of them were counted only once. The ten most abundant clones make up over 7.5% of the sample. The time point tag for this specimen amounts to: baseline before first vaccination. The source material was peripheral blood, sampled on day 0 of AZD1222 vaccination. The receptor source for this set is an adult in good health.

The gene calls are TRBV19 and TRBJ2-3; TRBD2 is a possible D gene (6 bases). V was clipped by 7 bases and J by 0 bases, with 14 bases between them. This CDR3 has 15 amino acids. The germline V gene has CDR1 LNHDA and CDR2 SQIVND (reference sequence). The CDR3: CASTSGGVSTDTQYF. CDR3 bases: TGTGCCAGTACCTCTGGCGGGGTAAGCACAGATACGCAGTATTTT.

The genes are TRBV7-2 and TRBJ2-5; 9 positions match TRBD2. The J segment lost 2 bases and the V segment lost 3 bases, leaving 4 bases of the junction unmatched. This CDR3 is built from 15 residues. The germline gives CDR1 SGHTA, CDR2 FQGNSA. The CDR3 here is CASSLNSGGQETQYF. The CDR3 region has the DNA TGTGCCAGCAGCTTGAATAGCGGGGGTCAAGAGACCCAGTACTTC. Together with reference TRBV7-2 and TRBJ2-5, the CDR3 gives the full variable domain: GAGVSQSPSNKVTEKGKDVELRCDPISGHTALYWYRQSLGQGLEFLIYFQGNSAPDKSGLPSDRFSAERTGGSVSTLTIQRTQQEDSAVYLCASSLNSGGQETQYFGPGTRLLVL.

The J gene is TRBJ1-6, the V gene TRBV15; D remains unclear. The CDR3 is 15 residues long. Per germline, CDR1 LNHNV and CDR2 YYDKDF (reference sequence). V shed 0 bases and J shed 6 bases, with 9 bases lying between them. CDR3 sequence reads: CATSRERPPNSPLHF. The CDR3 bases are TGTGCCACCAGCAGAGAGCGGCCCCCTAATTCACCCCTCCACTTT.

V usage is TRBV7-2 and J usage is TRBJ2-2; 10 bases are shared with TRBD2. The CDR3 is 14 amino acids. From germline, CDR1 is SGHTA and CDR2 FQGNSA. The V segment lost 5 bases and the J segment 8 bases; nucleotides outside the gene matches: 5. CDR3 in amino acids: CASSRPGLAGELFF. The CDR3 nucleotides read TGTGCCAGCAGCCGCCCGGGACTAGCGGGGGAGCTGTTTTTT.

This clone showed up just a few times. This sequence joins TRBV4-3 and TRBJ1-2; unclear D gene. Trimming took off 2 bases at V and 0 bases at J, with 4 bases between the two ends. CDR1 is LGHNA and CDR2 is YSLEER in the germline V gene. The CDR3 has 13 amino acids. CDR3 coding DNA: TGCGCCAGCAGCCAAATGGCTAACTATGGCTACACCTTC. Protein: CASSQMANYGYTF.

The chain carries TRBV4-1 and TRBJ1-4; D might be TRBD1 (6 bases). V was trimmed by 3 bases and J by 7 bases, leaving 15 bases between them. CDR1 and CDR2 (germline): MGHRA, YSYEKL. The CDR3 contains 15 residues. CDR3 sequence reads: CASSQPQGGSEKLFF. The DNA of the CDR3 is TGCGCCAGCAGCCAGCCACAGGGTGGGAGTGAAAAACTGTTTTTT.

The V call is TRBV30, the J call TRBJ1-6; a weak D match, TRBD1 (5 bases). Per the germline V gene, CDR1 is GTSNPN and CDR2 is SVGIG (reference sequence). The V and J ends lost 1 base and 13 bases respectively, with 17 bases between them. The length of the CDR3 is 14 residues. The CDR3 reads CAWSEDIAGGPLHF. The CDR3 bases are TGTGCCTGGAGTGAGGACATCGCCGGAGGGCCCCTCCACTTT.

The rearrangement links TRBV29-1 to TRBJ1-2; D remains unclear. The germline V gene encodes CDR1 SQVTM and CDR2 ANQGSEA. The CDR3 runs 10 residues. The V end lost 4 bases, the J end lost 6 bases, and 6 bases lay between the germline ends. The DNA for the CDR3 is TGCAGCGTTGGGCCAGATGGCTACACCTTC. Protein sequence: CSVGPDGYTF. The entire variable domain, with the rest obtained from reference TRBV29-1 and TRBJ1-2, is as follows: SAVISQKPSRDICQRGTSLTIQCQVDSQVTMMFWYRQQPGQSLTLIATANQGSEATYESGFVIDKFPISRPNLTFSTLTVSNMSPEDSSIYLCSVGPDGYTFGSGTRLTVV.

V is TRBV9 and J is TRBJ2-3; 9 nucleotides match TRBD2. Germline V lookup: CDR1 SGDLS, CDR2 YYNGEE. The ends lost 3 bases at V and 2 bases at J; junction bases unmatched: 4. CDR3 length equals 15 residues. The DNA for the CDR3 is TGTGCCAGCAGCGCCAGCGGGGGGACCACAGATACGCAGTATTTT. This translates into CASSASGGTTDTQYF.

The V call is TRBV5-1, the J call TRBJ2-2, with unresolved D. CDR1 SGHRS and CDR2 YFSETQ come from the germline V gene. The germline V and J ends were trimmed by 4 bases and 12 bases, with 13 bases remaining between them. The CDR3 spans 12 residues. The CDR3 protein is CASSQEVSKLFF. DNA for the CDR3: TGCGCCAGCAGCCAAGAGGTGTCGAAGCTGTTTTTT.

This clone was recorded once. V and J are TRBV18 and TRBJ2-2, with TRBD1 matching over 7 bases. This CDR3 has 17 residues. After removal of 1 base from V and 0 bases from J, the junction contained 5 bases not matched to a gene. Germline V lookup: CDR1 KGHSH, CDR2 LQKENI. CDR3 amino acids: CASSPRITGANTGELFF. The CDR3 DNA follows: TGTGCCAGCTCACCACGTATCACAGGGGCGAACACCGGGGAGCTGTTTTTT.

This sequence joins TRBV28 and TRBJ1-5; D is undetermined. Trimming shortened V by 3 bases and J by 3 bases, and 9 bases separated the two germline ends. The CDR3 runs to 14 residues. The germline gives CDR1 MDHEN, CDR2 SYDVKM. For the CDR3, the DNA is TGTGCCAGCAGTTTCGGCAGAGTCAATCAGCCCCAGCATTTT. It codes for CASSFGRVNQPQHF.

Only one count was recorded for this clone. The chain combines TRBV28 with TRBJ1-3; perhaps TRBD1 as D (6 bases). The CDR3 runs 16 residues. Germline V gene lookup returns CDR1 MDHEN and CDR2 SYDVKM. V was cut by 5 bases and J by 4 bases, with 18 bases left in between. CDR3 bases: TGTGCCAGCAGTGGGCTAGGACAGCGGGACGGAAACACCATATATTTT. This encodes CASSGLGQRDGNTIYF.

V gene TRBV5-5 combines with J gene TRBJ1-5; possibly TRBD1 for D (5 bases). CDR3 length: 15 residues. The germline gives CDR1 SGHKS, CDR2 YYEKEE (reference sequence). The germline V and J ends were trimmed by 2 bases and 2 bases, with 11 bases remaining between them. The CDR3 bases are TGTGCCAGCAGCTTCGCCGGGGGTGGCAATCAGCCCCAGCATTTT. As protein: CASSFAGGGNQPQHF.

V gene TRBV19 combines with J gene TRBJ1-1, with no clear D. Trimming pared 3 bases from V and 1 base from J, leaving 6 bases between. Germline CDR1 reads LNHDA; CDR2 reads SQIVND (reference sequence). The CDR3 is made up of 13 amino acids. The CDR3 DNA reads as TGTGCCAGTAGTATTGAGGGGAACACTGAAGCTTTCTTT. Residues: CASSIEGNTEAFF.

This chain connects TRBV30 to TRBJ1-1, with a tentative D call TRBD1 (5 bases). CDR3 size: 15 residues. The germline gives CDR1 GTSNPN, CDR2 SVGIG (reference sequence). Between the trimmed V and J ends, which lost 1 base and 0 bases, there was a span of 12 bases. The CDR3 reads CAWSETGEMNTEAFF. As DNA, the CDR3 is TGTGCCTGGAGTGAAACAGGAGAAATGAACACTGAAGCTTTCTTT.

CDR3 nucleotide sequence: TGTGCCAGCAGCCCCAACCGGACACCTAACTATGGCTACACCTTC. Amino acid sequence: CASSPNRTPNYGYTF. This chain connects TRBV11-2 to TRBJ1-2, with D perhaps TRBD1 (5 bases). CDR3 length: 15 amino acids. Germline CDR1 and CDR2: SGHAT and FQNNGV. V was trimmed by 5 bases and J by 0 bases, leaving 13 bases between them.

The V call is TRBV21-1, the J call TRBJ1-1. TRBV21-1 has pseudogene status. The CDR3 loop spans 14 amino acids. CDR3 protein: CASSKEGARIEAFF. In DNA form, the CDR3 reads TGTGCCAGCAGCAAAGAAGGAGCTCGGATTGAAGCTTTCTTT.

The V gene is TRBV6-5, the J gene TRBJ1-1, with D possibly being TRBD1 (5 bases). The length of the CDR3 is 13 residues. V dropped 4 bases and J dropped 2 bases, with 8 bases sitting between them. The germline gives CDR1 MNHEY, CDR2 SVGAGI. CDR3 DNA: TGTGCCAGCAGTTCCGGGACCAACACTGAAGCTTTCTTT. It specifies CASSSGTNTEAFF.

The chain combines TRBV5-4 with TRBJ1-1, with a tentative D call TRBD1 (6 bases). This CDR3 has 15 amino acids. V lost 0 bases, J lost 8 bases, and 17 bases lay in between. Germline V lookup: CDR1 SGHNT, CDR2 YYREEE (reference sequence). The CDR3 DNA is TGTGCCAGCAGCTTGGCTGGGACCCGAAGGGGGGAAGCTTTCTTT. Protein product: CASSLAGTRRGEAFF.

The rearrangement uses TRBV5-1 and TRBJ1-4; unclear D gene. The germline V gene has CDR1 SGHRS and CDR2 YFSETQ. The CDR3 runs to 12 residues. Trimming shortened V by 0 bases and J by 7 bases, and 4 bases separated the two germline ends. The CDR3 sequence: CASSLGGEKLFF. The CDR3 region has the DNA TGCGCCAGCAGCTTGGGGGGTGAAAAACTGTTTTTT.

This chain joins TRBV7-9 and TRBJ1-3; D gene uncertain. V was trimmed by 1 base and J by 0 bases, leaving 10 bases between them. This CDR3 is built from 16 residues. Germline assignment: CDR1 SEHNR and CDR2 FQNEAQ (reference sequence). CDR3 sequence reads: CASSLVGRPSGNTIYF. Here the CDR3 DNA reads TGTGCCAGCAGCTTAGTCGGGCGGCCCTCTGGAAACACCATATATTTT.

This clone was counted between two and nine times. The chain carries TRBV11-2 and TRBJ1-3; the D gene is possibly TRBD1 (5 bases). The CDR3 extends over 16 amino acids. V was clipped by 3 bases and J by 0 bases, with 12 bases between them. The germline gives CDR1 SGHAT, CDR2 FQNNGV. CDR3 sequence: CASSLHDGGSGNTIYF. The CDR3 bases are TGTGCCAGCAGCTTGCACGACGGGGGCTCTGGAAACACCATATATTTT. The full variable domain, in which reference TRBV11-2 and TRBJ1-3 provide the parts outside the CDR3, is EAGVAQSPRYKIIEKRQSVAFWCNPISGHATLYWYQQILGQGPKLLIQFQNNGVVDDSQLPKDRFSAERLKGVDSTLKIQPAKLEDSAVYLCASSLHDGGSGNTIYFGEGSWLTVV.

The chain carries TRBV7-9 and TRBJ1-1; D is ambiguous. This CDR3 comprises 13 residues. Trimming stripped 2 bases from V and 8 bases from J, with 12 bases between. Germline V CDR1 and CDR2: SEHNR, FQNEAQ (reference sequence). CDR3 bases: TGTGCCAGCAGCTTAACTCCAGGAGAGGAAGCTTTCTTT. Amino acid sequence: CASSLTPGEEAFF.

The CDR3 bases are TGTGCCAGCACCACCGGGACAGGACTTAACTATGGCTACACCTTC. This encodes CASTTGTGLNYGYTF. This chain uses TRBV9 with TRBJ1-2; 8 positions match TRBD1. The V segment lost 6 bases and the J segment 1 base; nucleotides outside the gene matches: 8. The CDR3 has 15 residues. Germline CDR1 SGDLS, CDR2 YYNGEE.

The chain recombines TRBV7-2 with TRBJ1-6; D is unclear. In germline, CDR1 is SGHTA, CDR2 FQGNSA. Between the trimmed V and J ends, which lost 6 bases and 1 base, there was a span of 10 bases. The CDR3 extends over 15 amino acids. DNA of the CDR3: TGTGCCAGCAGGTTGCGGGTTTCCTATAATTCACCCCTCCACTTT. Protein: CASRLRVSYNSPLHF.

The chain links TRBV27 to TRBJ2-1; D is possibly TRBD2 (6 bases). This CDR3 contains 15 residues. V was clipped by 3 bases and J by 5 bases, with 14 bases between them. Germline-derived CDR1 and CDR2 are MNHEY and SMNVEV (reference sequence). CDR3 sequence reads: CASSFAGNVHNEQFF. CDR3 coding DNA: TGTGCCAGCAGTTTTGCGGGGAACGTCCACAATGAGCAGTTCTTC.

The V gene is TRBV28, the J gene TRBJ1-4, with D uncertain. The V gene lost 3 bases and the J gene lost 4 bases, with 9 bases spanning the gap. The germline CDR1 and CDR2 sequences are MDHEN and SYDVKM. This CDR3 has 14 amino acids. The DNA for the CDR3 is TGTGCCAGCAGTTTCGGTGCCGTTAATGAAAAACTGTTTTTT. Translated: CASSFGAVNEKLFF.